The 26 T cell receptor beta chains given below trace back to one sample, sequenced in a study of shared clonotypes between healthy human individuals. The table came from immunoSEQ multiplex PCR; TCRdb's copy has only in-frame clones and leaves some out. Here the sample spans roughly 2.2 million clones, around 90% being singletons. The sample taken for sequencing was naive CD4+ T cells from PBMCs. Noted subset: CD45RA+ positively selected. The receptors here all came from a man younger than 35 in good health. Some clones in this sample may be carry-over from other donors' samples.

The chain has TRBV28 and TRBJ2-7; the D is unclear. With 2 bases removed from V and 6 bases from J, the gap between germline ends came to 8 bases. CDR3 length: 12 residues. The V gene's germline CDR1 is MDHEN and CDR2 SYDVKM. CDR3 nucleotide sequence: TGTGCCAGCAGTTTACCCCAGACCGAGCAGTACTTC. It translates to CASSLPQTEQYF.

Regarding this clone: The sample has other DNA sequences that encode this CDR3 too. The chain joins TRBV5-1 to TRBJ2-7; D tentatively fits TRBD1 or TRBD2 (5 bases each). Trimming removed 0 bases at V and 2 bases at J, with 9 bases between. Germline assignment: CDR1 SGHRS and CDR2 YFSETQ. The CDR3 totals 14 residues. CDR3 sequence reads: CASSLAPGPYEQYF. Written as DNA, the CDR3 is TGCGCCAGCAGCTTGGCCCCGGGGCCCTACGAGCAGTACTTC.

This chain links TRBV6-6 with TRBJ1-5; 8 bases agree with TRBD1. Germline assignment: CDR1 MNHNY and CDR2 SVGAGI (reference sequence). This CDR3 is 15 amino acids long. Trimming removed 4 bases from V and 4 bases from J; junction bases left unmatched: 6. CDR3 in amino acids: CASSSQGARNQPQHF. The CDR3 bases are TGTGCCAGCAGTTCCCAGGGGGCGCGAAATCAGCCCCAGCATTTT.

The chain uses TRBV14 and TRBJ1-2; TRBD1 matches 9 bases. With 5 bases clipped from V and 5 bases from J, the junction kept 3 bases outside the gene matches. CDR3 length equals 13 residues. The germline gives CDR1 SGHDN, CDR2 FVKESK. In DNA form, the CDR3 reads TGTGCCAGCAGCACGGGACAGGGATATGGCTACACCTTC. Protein product: CASSTGQGYGYTF.

The genes are TRBV9 and TRBJ2-2; 13 bases are a match to TRBD2. The CDR3 covers 17 residues. With 2 bases clipped from V and 4 bases from J, the junction kept 5 bases outside the gene matches. From germline, CDR1 is SGDLS and CDR2 YYNGEE. CDR3 DNA: TGTGCCAGCAGCGTTCGGACTAGCGGGAGTGTCACCGGGGAGCTGTTTTTT. Encoded protein: CASSVRTSGSVTGELFF. Using reference TRBV9 and TRBJ2-2 for the parts outside the CDR3, the full variable domain is DSGVTQTPKHLITATGQRVTLRCSPRSGDLSVYWYQQSLDQGLQFLIQYYNGEERAKGNILERFSAQQFPDLHSELNLSSLELGDSALYFCASSVRTSGSVTGELFFGEGSRLTVL.

Of note for this clone: Mismatch with germline at one junction end may stem from a read error. The chain links TRBV15 to TRBJ2-1, with D possibly matching TRBD2 (6 bases). The CDR3 has 12 amino acids. Germline V CDR1 and CDR2: LNHNV, YYDKDF (reference sequence). The CDR3 DNA reads TGTGCCACCAGCAGAGATCGGGGGTTCATTGTCTTC. Its protein product is CATSRDRGFIVF.

Details on this clone: This specimen includes other DNA sequences encoding the same CDR3. The chain is built from TRBV9 and TRBJ2-6; maybe TRBD1 (5 bases). The germline CDR1 and CDR2 sequences are SGDLS and YYNGEE. The CDR3 sequence is 15 residues long. V lost 2 bases, J lost 4 bases, and 10 bases lay in between. The CDR3 region is CASSVQGTGANVLTF. Here the CDR3 DNA reads TGTGCCAGCAGCGTCCAGGGAACCGGGGCCAACGTCCTGACTTTC.

The chain employs TRBV10-3 and TRBJ2-3, with a weak D call TRBD1 (5 bases). The CDR3 consists of 12 residues. Germline V gene data show CDR1 as ENHRY and CDR2 as SYGVKD. V lost 0 bases to trimming and J lost 10 bases, with 8 bases between them. The CDR3 loop reads CAISESWGAQYF. The CDR3 bases are TGTGCCATCAGTGAGTCCTGGGGCGCGCAGTATTTT.

V gene TRBV19 combines with J gene TRBJ1-1; 11 bases map to TRBD1. The V gene's germline CDR1 is LNHDA and CDR2 SQIVND (reference sequence). The CDR3 runs to 12 residues. The V and J ends lost 6 bases and 11 bases, in that order; junction bases with no gene match: 5. In DNA, the CDR3 is TGTGCCAGTAGGGGGACAGGGGGGTACGCTTTCTTT. This translates into CASRGTGGYAFF.

The chain has TRBV29-1 and TRBJ2-5, with TRBD1 as a possible D gene (5 bases). Germline CDR1 and CDR2: SQVTM and ANQGSEA. Trimming removed 1 base at V and 1 base at J, with 7 bases between. The CDR3 sequence is 13 residues long. The CDR3 DNA reads TGCAGCGTTGAAGCCAGGGCCCAAGAGACCCAGTACTTC. Its protein is CSVEARAQETQYF. Supplemented by reference TRBV29-1 and TRBJ2-5, the full variable domain reads SAVISQKPSRDICQRGTSLTIQCQVDSQVTMMFWYRQQPGQSLTLIATANQGSEATYESGFVIDKFPISRPNLTFSTLTVSNMSPEDSSIYLCSVEARAQETQYFGPGTRLLVL.

The V gene is TRBV28, the J gene TRBJ2-6; D unclear. Trimming took 3 bases from V and 0 from J, leaving 3 bases between them. The germline gives CDR1 MDHEN, CDR2 SYDVKM. The CDR3 is 14 amino acids. The CDR3 nucleotides are TGTGCCAGCAGTTTTTCCTCTGGGGCCAACGTCCTGACTTTC. It translates to CASSFSSGANVLTF.

V and J are TRBV9 and TRBJ2-5; 8 bases map to TRBD2. With V trimmed by 0 bases and J by 7 bases, 8 bases remained unmatched. This CDR3 contains 15 residues. Germline V gene sequence: CDR1 SGDLS, CDR2 YYNGEE. The chain's CDR3 is CASSVVPGGGGTQYF. The CDR3 DNA is TGTGCCAGCAGCGTAGTCCCCGGGGGGGGTGGGACCCAGTACTTC. Together with reference TRBV9 and TRBJ2-5, the CDR3 gives the full variable domain: DSGVTQTPKHLITATGQRVTLRCSPRSGDLSVYWYQQSLDQGLQFLIQYYNGEERAKGNILERFSAQQFPDLHSELNLSSLELGDSALYFCASSVVPGGGGTQYFGPGTRLLVL.

This clone showed up just once. The rearrangement links TRBV28 to TRBJ1-5; D remains unclear. This CDR3 is built from 12 residues. V gave up 8 bases and J gave up 4 bases, with 9 bases separating them. In germline, CDR1 is MDHEN, CDR2 SYDVKM. The CDR3 spells CASLSPNQPQHF. DNA of the CDR3: TGTGCCAGCTTGAGCCCAAATCAGCCCCAGCATTTT.

The gene calls are TRBV5-1 and TRBJ2-7; possibly TRBD1 or TRBD2 for D (5 bases each). V lost 0 bases and J lost 7, with 23 bases in between. The CDR3 has 17 residues. Germline CDR1 SGHRS, CDR2 YFSETQ. As DNA, the CDR3 is TGCGCCAGCAGCTTGGGGGGGATGGCAGGCGCTCTGGAAGAGCAGTACTTC. It is translated as CASSLGGMAGALEEQYF.

The chain uses TRBV25-1 and TRBJ1-2; 10 bases match TRBD1. The CDR3 is made up of 16 amino acids. Unmatched junction bases numbered 5, after V lost 1 base and J lost 3 bases. Per germline, CDR1 MGHDK and CDR2 SYGVNS. DNA of the CDR3: TGTGCCAGCAGTGAATTAGGGACAGGGGACCACTATGGCTACACCTTC. Its translation: CASSELGTGDHYGYTF.

This rearrangement joins TRBV28 to TRBJ2-7; perhaps TRBD1 as D (5 bases). The CDR3 covers 14 residues. Germline lookup yields CDR1 MDHEN and CDR2 SYDVKM. V lost 6 bases and J 2 bases, leaving 14 bases between the germline ends. The CDR3 DNA follows: TGTGCCAGCAGCGGTGTTGACAGACCCTACGAGCAGTACTTC. Translated, it gives CASSGVDRPYEQYF.

This chain joins TRBV28 and TRBJ2-5; no clear D. The CDR3 spans 12 residues. Germline V gene data show CDR1 as MDHEN and CDR2 as SYDVKM. V was pared by 7 bases and J by 5 bases, with 11 bases between. CDR3 DNA: TGTGCCAGCACCCCAAGCCGCGAGACCCAGTACTTC. Translated: CASTPSRETQYF.

The V and J genes are TRBV7-6 and TRBJ1-1; no reliable D call. V was clipped by 2 bases and J by 5 bases, with 9 bases between them. The germline CDR1 and CDR2 sequences are SGHVS and FNYEAQ. This CDR3 is 13 amino acids long. The CDR3 DNA reads TGTGCCAGCAGCTTACTGGTGGAGACTGAAGCTTTCTTT. As protein: CASSLLVETEAFF.

The chain couples TRBV7-2 to TRBJ2-5; D remains ambiguous. The length of the CDR3 is 14 residues. The V gene's germline CDR1 is SGHTA and CDR2 FQGNSA. The V and J ends lost 5 bases and 5 bases respectively, with 15 bases between them. The CDR3 sequence is CASSGKRDRETQYF. The DNA of the CDR3 is TGTGCCAGCAGCGGAAAAAGAGATCGGGAGACCCAGTACTTC.

The CDR3 DNA is TGTGCCAGCTCACCTAACCCTATACACAATGAGCAGTTCTTC. As protein: CASSPNPIHNEQFF. The chain has TRBV18 and TRBJ2-1; D not resolved. The CDR3 is 14 residues long. V was clipped by 3 bases and J by 5 bases, with 11 bases between them. Germline lookup yields CDR1 KGHSH and CDR2 LQKENI.

The DNA for the CDR3 is TGCAGCGTTTGTCCGGCGGAGAGCACTGAAGCTTTCTTT. Amino acid sequence: CSVCPAESTEAFF. The chain joins TRBV29-1 to TRBJ1-1, with D hard to call. With 5 bases removed from V and 4 bases from J, the gap between germline ends came to 14 bases. This CDR3 contains 13 residues. Germline V CDR1 and CDR2: SQVTM, ANQGSEA.

The rearrangement links TRBV28 to TRBJ2-1; D remains unclear. The CDR3 runs to 15 residues. Germline V gives CDR1 MDHEN, CDR2 SYDVKM. Trimming took 6 bases from V and 7 from J, leaving 19 bases between them. This chain's CDR3 is CASSKPDLSQNEQFF. The CDR3 bases are TGTGCCAGCAGCAAACCGGATCTTTCTCAGAATGAGCAGTTCTTC.

V and J are TRBV10-3 and TRBJ1-3; D is possibly TRBD1 (5 bases). Trimming cost V 9 bases and J 4 bases, with 13 bases left between them. The germline V gene encodes CDR1 ENHRY and CDR2 SYGVKD. This CDR3 contains 13 residues. CDR3 sequence: CAMTGGLGNTIYF. For the CDR3, the DNA is TGTGCCATGACGGGGGGATTGGGAAACACCATATATTTT.

This clone has a handful of counts. This chain links TRBV11-1 with TRBJ2-2; D is unresolved. V shed 5 bases and J shed 3 bases, with 7 bases lying between them. The CDR3 runs 13 residues. Per the germline V gene, CDR1 is SGHAT and CDR2 is FQDESV (reference sequence). The chain's CDR3 is CASSQPYTGELFF. In DNA form, the CDR3 reads TGTGCCAGCAGCCAACCATACACCGGGGAGCTGTTTTTT.

This CDR3 is CASSLLIDSGYTF. CDR3 bases: TGTGCCAGCAGCTTACTGATAGACAGCGGCTACACCTTC. V gene TRBV7-2 combines with J gene TRBJ1-2; TRBD1 is a possible D gene (5 bases). CDR1 and CDR2 from the germline V gene are SGHTA and FQGNSA. The V and J ends lost 2 bases and 8 bases respectively, with 12 bases between them. The CDR3 totals 13 residues. Looking up the rest from reference TRBV7-2 and TRBJ1-2 gives the full variable domain: GAGVSQSPSNKVTEKGKDVELRCDPISGHTALYWYRQSLGQGLEFLIYFQGNSAPDKSGLPSDRFSAERTGGSVSTLTIQRTQQEDSAVYLCASSLLIDSGYTFGSGTRLTVV.

The chain recombines TRBV28 with TRBJ1-4; D unresolved. Germline assignment: CDR1 MDHEN and CDR2 SYDVKM. Trimming cost V 8 bases and J 0 bases, with 7 bases left between them. The CDR3 covers 13 residues. CDR3 bases: TGTGCCAGCTTTGGAACAACTAATGAAAAACTGTTTTTT. Its translation: CASFGTTNEKLFF.